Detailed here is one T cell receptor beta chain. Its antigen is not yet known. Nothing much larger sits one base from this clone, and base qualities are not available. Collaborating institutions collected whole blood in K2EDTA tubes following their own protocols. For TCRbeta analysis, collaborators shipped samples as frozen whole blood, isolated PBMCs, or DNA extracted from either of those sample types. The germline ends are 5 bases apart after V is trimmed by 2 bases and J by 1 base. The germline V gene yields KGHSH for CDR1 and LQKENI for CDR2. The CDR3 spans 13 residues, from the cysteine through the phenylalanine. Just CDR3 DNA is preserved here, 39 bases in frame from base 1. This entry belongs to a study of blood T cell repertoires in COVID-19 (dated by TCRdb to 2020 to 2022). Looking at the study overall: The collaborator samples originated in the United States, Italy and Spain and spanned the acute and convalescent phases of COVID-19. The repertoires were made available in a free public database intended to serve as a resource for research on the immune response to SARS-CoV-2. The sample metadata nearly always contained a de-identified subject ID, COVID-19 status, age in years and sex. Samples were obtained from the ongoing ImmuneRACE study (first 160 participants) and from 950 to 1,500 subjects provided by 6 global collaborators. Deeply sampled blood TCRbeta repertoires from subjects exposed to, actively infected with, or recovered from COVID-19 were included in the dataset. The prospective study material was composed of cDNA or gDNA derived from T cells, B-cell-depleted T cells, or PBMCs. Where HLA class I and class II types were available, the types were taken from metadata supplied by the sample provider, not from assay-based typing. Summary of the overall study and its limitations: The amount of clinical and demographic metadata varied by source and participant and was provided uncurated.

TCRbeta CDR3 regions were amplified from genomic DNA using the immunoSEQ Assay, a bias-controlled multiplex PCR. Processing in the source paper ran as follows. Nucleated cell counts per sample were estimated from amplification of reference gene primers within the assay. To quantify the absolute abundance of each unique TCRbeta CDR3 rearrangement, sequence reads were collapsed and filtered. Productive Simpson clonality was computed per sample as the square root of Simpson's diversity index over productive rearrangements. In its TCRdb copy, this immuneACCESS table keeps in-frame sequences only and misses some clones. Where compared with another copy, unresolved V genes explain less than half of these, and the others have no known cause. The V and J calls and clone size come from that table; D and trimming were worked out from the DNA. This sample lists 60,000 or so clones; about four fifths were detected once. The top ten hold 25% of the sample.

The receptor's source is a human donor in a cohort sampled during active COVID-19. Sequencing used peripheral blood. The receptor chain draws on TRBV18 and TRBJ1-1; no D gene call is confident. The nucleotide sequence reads TGTGCCAGCTCACCATATAAGAACACTGAAGCTTTCTTT. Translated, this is CASSPYKNTEAFF. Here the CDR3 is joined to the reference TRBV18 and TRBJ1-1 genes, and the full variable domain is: NAGVMQNPRHLVRRRGQEARLRCSPMKGHSHVYWYRQLPEEGLKFMVYLQKENIIDESGMPKERFSAEFPKEGPSILRIQQVVRGDSAAYFCASSPYKNTEAFFGQGTRLTVV.